The rows below give T cell receptor beta chains drawn from one sample of a study of shared clonotypes between healthy human individuals. Produced via immunoSEQ multiplex PCR; TCRdb's table is partial and in-frame only. The data hold about 1,500,000 clones, with roughly 95% observed a single time. The sample taken for sequencing was naive CD4+ T cells sorted from blood. The source of these receptors is a man aged 25-40 years in good health. Each CDR3 is given with its conserved first and last residue. The D gene is left open where the match is weak. The size of a clone is reported for some rows only, either as once, few or many, or as a class for expanded clones.

abundance	len	d_gene	j_gene	v_gene	CDR3nt	CDR3aa
.	15	.	TRBJ2-3	TRBV7-9	TGTGCCAGCAGCTTATCTGCGGACCTCACAGATACGCAGTATTTT	CASSLSADLTDTQYF
once	13	.	TRBJ2-7	TRBV2	TGTGCCAGCAGTGATAGCGAATCCTACGAGCAGTACTTC	CASSDSESYEQYF
.	13	TRBD1	TRBJ2-7	TRBV18	TGTGCCAGCTCACCACGGACAGGCTACGAGCAGTACTTC	CASSPRTGYEQYF
once	14	TRBD1	TRBJ1-2	TRBV15	TGTGCCACCAGCAAAGGGACAGGGGGCTTTGGCTACACCTTC	CATSKGTGGFGYTF
.	20	TRBD2	TRBJ2-3	TRBV7-7	TGTGCCAGCAGTCCTACCCACCTACGCGGGACTAGCGGGAGTCTAGATACGCAGTATTTT	CASSPTHLRGTSGSLDTQYF
.	15	TRBD1	TRBJ2-7	TRBV14	TGTGCCAGCAGCCTTACACAGGGGGCGCGTCGCGAGCAGTACTTC	CASSLTQGARREQYF
once	14	.	TRBJ2-5	TRBV18	TGTGCCAGCTCCATGTCCGGTTTGGGGGAGACCCAGTACTTC	CASSMSGLGETQYF
.	13	.	TRBJ2-5	TRBV18	TGTGCCAGCTCACCAGTGGCCCAAGAGACCCAGTACTTC	CASSPVAQETQYF
once	12	.	TRBJ2-4	TRBV6-6	TGTGCCAGCGGCCTAGCCAAAAACATTCAGTACTTC	CASGLAKNIQYF
.	14	.	TRBJ2-7	TRBV5-5	TGTGCCAGCAGCGGGGACACAGGCTACTACGAGCAGTACTTC	CASSGDTGYYEQYF
once	14	TRBD1	TRBJ1-5	TRBV28	TGTGCCAGCAGTATGACAGGGGGCAGGCAGCCCCAGCATTTT	CASSMTGGRQPQHF
.	15	.	TRBJ2-5	TRBV5-1	TGCGCCAGCAGCCGGTCAACATCCTCCCAGGAGACCCAGTACTTC	CASSRSTSSQETQYF
.	17	.	TRBJ2-6	TRBV7-8	TGTGCCAGCAGCTGCATGTACCCACAAAGTCGGGCCAACGTCCTGACTTTC	CASSCMYPQSRANVLTF
.	20	TRBD2	TRBJ2-1	TRBV7-6	TGTGCCAGCAGCGCACTTACGGGACTAGCGGGAGGGAGCTCCTACAATGAGCAGTTCTTC	CASSALTGLAGGSSYNEQFF
.	15	TRBD2	TRBJ2-2	TRBV7-3	TGTGCCAGCAGCTCCCGGGGGGGAAACACCGGGGAGCTGTTTTTT	CASSSRGGNTGELFF
.	14	.	TRBJ1-4	TRBV18	TGTGCCAGCTCACCACGGTTGGGTAATGAAAAACTGTTTTTT	CASSPRLGNEKLFF
.	13	.	TRBJ2-7	TRBV7-2	TGTGCCAGCAGCTTCGACAGGGAGGACGAGCAGTACTTC	CASSFDREDEQYF
.	17	.	TRBJ1-2	TRBV1	TGCACCAGCAACCGTGTTATTTTTATGGGTCTGCACTATGGCTACACCTTC	CTSNRVIFMGLHYGYTF
.	16	TRBD2	TRBJ2-1	TRBV5-4	TGTGCCAGCAGCTGGGGACTAGCGGGAGTGGTGAAGGAGCAGTTCTTC	CASSWGLAGVVKEQFF
.	15	.	TRBJ2-3	TRBV6-6	TGTGCCCTCCGTAGGACTCCGGCCCACACAGATACGCAGTATTTT	CALRRTPAHTDTQYF
.	17	.	TRBJ1-1	TRBV2	TGTGCCAGCCGACTAATGTGGGGGTCAAATATGAACACTGAAGCTTTCTTT	CASRLMWGSNMNTEAFF
.	15	.	TRBJ2-7	TRBV7-8	TGTGCCAGCAGCCAGGCGGGGACAGTTTCCTACGAGCAGTACTTC	CASSQAGTVSYEQYF
.	14	.	TRBJ1-2	TRBV4-1	TGCGCCAGCAGGGACCTCCTACAACTCTATGGCTACACCTTC	CASRDLLQLYGYTF
.	12	TRBD1	TRBJ2-3	TRBV7-3	TGTGCCAGCAGCCCCAGGGGGAATACGCAGTATTTT	CASSPRGNTQYF
.	15	.	TRBJ1-1	TRBV29-1	TGCAGCGTGGAGGGCACCTTAAGGGGGGTCGCTGAAGCTTTCTTT	CSVEGTLRGVAEAFF
.	13	.	TRBJ1-1	TRBV29-1	TGCAGCGTTTCGGTAGGGATGAACACTGAAGCTTTCTTT	CSVSVGMNTEAFF
.	16	TRBD1	TRBJ1-2	TRBV7-8	TGTGCCAGCAGCCAACGGACAGGGGTCCCTCGGTATGGCTACACCTTC	CASSQRTGVPRYGYTF
.	13	.	TRBJ1-1	TRBV6-1	TGTGCCAGCACTTTAGGCTTGAACACTGAAGCTTTCTTT	CASTLGLNTEAFF